The clone carrying this T cell receptor (beta chain) was seen only a few times. Antigen: not known. These data come from a study of CD4 T cells in relation to SARS-CoV-2 and coronaviruses. The unexposed donors gave CD4+ T cells in about 2010-2019, prior to COVID-19. Isolation of CD4+ T cells took place after roughly nine days in culture. Using immunoSEQ multiplex PCR, the repertoire was profiled, and TCRdb retains in-frame clones only, with some absent. The sample carries some 25,000 clones, roughly 82% recorded once. The CDR3 is 15 residues long. CDR1 SGDLS and CDR2 YYNGEE come from the germline V gene. V was trimmed by 2 bases and J by 1 base, leaving 12 bases between them.

The clonotype comes from a human donor in good health. Sequenced material: CD4+ T cells from PBMCs, cultured in vitro. The rearrangement links TRBV9 to TRBJ1-1; D remains unclear. The CDR3 is CASSVDVSGNTEAFF. CDR3 DNA: TGTGCCAGCAGCGTGGATGTGTCAGGGAACACTGAAGCTTTCTTT.